Presented here are 18 T cell receptor beta chains from one specimen sequenced in a study of identical twins. A single record per CDR3 protein comes from TCRdb applying MiXCR to the 5' RACE reads. The sample carries 130,000 to 150,000 distinct CDR3 sequences, under 4.5% recorded once. Sequencing was performed on memory T cells sorted from blood. All receptors derive from a man aged 18 to 35 in good health.

This clonotype is medium-sized in the sample. The rearrangement links TRBV20-1 to TRBJ2-7; TRBD1 matches at 7 bases. The CDR3 is 14 residues long. J was trimmed by 3 bases and V by 2 bases; bases with no gene match: 7. The germline V gene has CDR1 DFQATT and CDR2 SNEGSKA (reference sequence). CDR3 coding DNA: TGCAGTGCTAGAAAGACAGGGCCGATCTACGAGCAGTACTTC. Residues: CSARKTGPIYEQYF.

In this sample, this clonotype turned up many times. The J gene is TRBJ2-1, the V gene TRBV6-1, with D possibly matching TRBD2 (6 bases). In germline, CDR1 is MNHNS, CDR2 SASEGT. V gave up 3 bases and J gave up 6 bases, with 18 bases separating them. CDR3 size: 16 residues. CDR3 nucleotides: TGTGCCAGCAGTGAGGTGGCTAGCGTAACCCTCAATGAGCAGTTCTTC. It yields the protein CASSEVASVTLNEQFF.

This clonotype has ten or more counts. The genes are TRBV7-2 and TRBJ2-2; a weak D match, TRBD1 (6 bases). The V end was cut by 1 base, the J end by 6 bases, with 9 bases between. CDR3 size: 14 residues. In germline, CDR1 is SGHTA, CDR2 FQGNSA. CDR3 DNA sequence: TGTGCCAGCAGCTTAGATTGGGGGCCCGGGGAGCTGTTTTTT. As protein: CASSLDWGPGELFF.

This clonotype was detected many times. The rearrangement links TRBV6-5 to TRBJ1-2; no clear D. Deletions cut 7 bases from V and 4 bases from J, with 10 bases between. The CDR3 length is 12 residues. Germline values: CDR1 MNHEY, CDR2 SVGAGI. This CDR3 reads CASTSNRYGYTF. The CDR3 DNA sequence: TGTGCCAGCACATCCAACCGCTATGGCTACACCTTC.

This clonotype was found many times. This chain joins TRBV28 and TRBJ1-2; D call uncertain. The germline CDR1 and CDR2 sequences are MDHEN and SYDVKM. The CDR3 is 13 residues long. Trimming took off 6 bases at V and 5 bases at J, with 13 bases between the two ends. In nucleotides, the CDR3 is TGTGCCAGCAGCAACCGGGATCTTTATGGCTACACCTTC. This gives the protein CASSNRDLYGYTF.

In this sample, this clonotype turned up many times. The chain combines TRBV3-1 with TRBJ2-1; a weak D match, TRBD2 (6 bases). Trimming pared 0 bases from V and 9 bases from J, leaving 9 bases between. CDR3 length: 13 amino acids. The germline gives CDR1 LGHDT, CDR2 YNNKEL (reference sequence). Here the CDR3 reads CASSQDRGTEQFF. CDR3 nucleotides: TGTGCCAGCAGCCAAGATCGCGGGACTGAGCAGTTCTTC.

This clonotype was seen repeatedly, ten times or more. This chain links TRBV6-2 or TRBV6-3 with TRBJ1-5, with TRBD1 matching 10 bases. The CDR3 spans 15 residues. CDR1 is MNHEY and CDR2 is SVGEGT in the germline V gene. J was trimmed by 1 base and V by 8 bases; bases with no gene match: 5. CDR3 amino acids: CASSRTGGSNQPQHF. The CDR3 coding sequence is TGTGCCAGCTCGCGGACAGGGGGGAGCAATCAGCCCCAGCATTTT.

This clonotype was picked up many times. Its ends do not fully match the called genes, so a read error is possible. The chain is built from TRBV24-1 and TRBJ2-5; 7 bases fit TRBD2. This CDR3 contains 15 residues. The germline gives CDR1 KGHDR, CDR2 SFDVKD. CDR3 bases: TGTGCCACCAGTGATCGACTCATGGGGCGGGAGATCCAGTACTTC. This encodes CATSDRLMGREIQYF.

This clonotype has at least ten counts. The V and J genes are TRBV5-4 and TRBJ2-3, with D possibly being TRBD1 (7 bases). The germline V gene encodes CDR1 SGHNT and CDR2 YYREEE (reference sequence). The CDR3 is made up of 14 amino acids. V shed 4 bases and J shed 4 bases, with 13 bases lying between them. The CDR3 region is CASSGGGLADTQYF. The CDR3 bases are TGTGCCAGCAGCGGAGGGGGCTTGGCAGATACGCAGTATTTT.

This clonotype has at least ten counts. The chain has TRBV11-2 and TRBJ2-2, with 8 bases that match TRBD1. Germline V CDR1 and CDR2: SGHAT, FQNNGV. J gave up 5 bases and V 5 bases, and 10 bases lay outside the gene matches. The CDR3 consists of 16 residues. CDR3 DNA sequence: TGTGCCAGCAGCCCCGGGACAGGAATATCTACCGGGGAGCTGTTTTTT. It specifies CASSPGTGISTGELFF. Drawing the rest from reference TRBV11-2 and TRBJ2-2, the complete variable domain is EAGVAQSPRYKIIEKRQSVAFWCNPISGHATLYWYQQILGQGPKLLIQFQNNGVVDDSQLPKDRFSAERLKGVDSTLKIQPAKLEDSAVYLCASSPGTGISTGELFFGEGSRLTVL.

This clonotype was counted ten times or more. The chain employs TRBV2 and TRBJ2-1, with 12 bases that match TRBD2. The V gene's germline CDR1 is SNHLY and CDR2 FYNNEI. The CDR3 runs to 14 residues. The junction had 4 bases not matched to a gene; V was cut back by 7 bases and J by 6 bases. CDR3 protein: CASTGLAGINEQFF. The CDR3 region has the DNA TGTGCCAGCACAGGACTAGCGGGAATCAATGAGCAGTTCTTC.

In this sample, this clonotype turned up many times. The V call is TRBV3-1, the J call TRBJ1-3; D call uncertain. This CDR3 contains 17 residues. Germline values: CDR1 LGHDT, CDR2 YNNKEL (reference sequence). V shed 0 bases and J shed 0 bases, with 12 bases lying between them. The chain's CDR3 is CASSQDGSGSSGNTIYF. CDR3 DNA: TGTGCCAGCAGCCAAGATGGTTCAGGCAGCTCTGGAAACACCATATATTTT. Filled out from reference TRBV3-1 and TRBJ1-3, the complete variable domain reads DTAVSQTPKYLVTQMGNDKSIKCEQNLGHDTMYWYKQDSKKFLKIMFSYNNKELIINETVPNRFSPKSPDKAHLNLHINSLELGDSAVYFCASSQDGSGSSGNTIYFGEGSWLTVV.

In its sample, this clonotype was seen many times. The chain employs TRBV7-9 and TRBJ2-3; 11 bases map to TRBD2. Germline CDR1 SEHNR, CDR2 FQNEAQ (reference sequence). The CDR3 spans 17 residues. The V gene end was trimmed by 5 bases and the J gene end by 5 bases; junction bases not matched to a gene: 12. The CDR3 sequence: CASSAGTSGFLGDTQYF. CDR3 sequence (DNA): TGTGCCAGCAGCGCGGGGACTAGCGGCTTTCTTGGAGATACGCAGTATTTT.

At least ten counts were recorded for this clonotype. The chain has TRBV29-1 and TRBJ2-5; 10 bases line up with TRBD1. The CDR3 contains 14 residues. Losses at the gene ends were 5 bases for V and 4 bases for J; bases not matched to a gene: 7. Germline V CDR1 and CDR2: SQVTM, ANQGSEA. CDR3 DNA sequence: TGCAGCGTTTACGACAGGGGGCACTCAGAGACCCAGTACTTC. Translated, it gives CSVYDRGHSETQYF.

At least ten counts were recorded for this clonotype. The V and J genes are TRBV5-5 and TRBJ2-7, with 9 bases lining up with TRBD1. V lost 2 bases and J lost 0; bases outside the gene matches: 3. CDR1 SGHKS and CDR2 YYEKEE come from the germline V gene (reference sequence). The CDR3 sequence is 15 residues long. CDR3 residues: CASSFRDRVSYEQYF. In DNA, the CDR3 is TGTGCCAGCAGCTTCCGGGACAGGGTCTCCTACGAGCAGTACTTC.

The chain employs TRBV12-3 or TRBV12-4 and TRBJ2-7, with TRBD1 identical over 9 bases. This CDR3 has 19 amino acids. V gave up 5 bases and J gave up 4 bases; unmatched junction bases: 21. The CDR3 protein is CASSHRGTGQTSHLYEQYF. As DNA, the CDR3 is TGTGCCAGCAGTCATAGAGGGACAGGGCAAACCTCACACTTATACGAGCAGTACTTC.

This clonotype was seen repeatedly, ten times or more. V and J are TRBV18 and TRBJ2-4; D gene ambiguous. Trimming took off 2 bases at V and 1 base at J, with 6 bases between the two ends. Germline V gene sequence: CDR1 KGHSH, CDR2 LQKENI. The CDR3 length is 14 residues. CDR3 amino acids: CASSPRAAKNIQYF. The CDR3, as DNA: TGTGCCAGCTCACCAAGGGCGGCCAAAAACATTCAGTACTTC.

This clonotype was observed many times. This chain connects TRBV18 to TRBJ1-4; tentatively, D is TRBD1 (6 bases). The CDR3 runs to 15 residues. Germline V CDR1 and CDR2: KGHSH, LQKENI. Trimming stripped 4 bases from V and 4 bases from J, with 13 bases between. DNA for the CDR3: TGTGCCAGCTCACAAGACAGGATCGATAATGAAAAACTGTTTTTT. Its protein product is CASSQDRIDNEKLFF.